This TCR beta chain was found in a study of somatic mutations in cytotoxic T cells in rheumatoid arthritis. J gave up 4 bases and V 8 bases, and 2 bases lay outside the gene matches. CDR1 is SGHRS and CDR2 is YFSETQ in the germline V gene. The CDR3 runs 11 residues. This clone was recorded once. TCRdb's copy holds only in-frame clones and misses some; the assay was immunoSEQ multiplex PCR. The sample shows approximately 14,000 clones, just under 80% of them seen only once. The source is an adult with rheumatoid arthritis. Specimen: CD8+ T cells sorted from blood. The chain joins TRBV5-1 to TRBJ1-1; TRBD1 matches at 7 bases. The CDR3, as DNA: TGCGCCAGTTACAGGGGCACTGAAGCTTTCTTT. This sequence encodes CASYRGTEAFF.